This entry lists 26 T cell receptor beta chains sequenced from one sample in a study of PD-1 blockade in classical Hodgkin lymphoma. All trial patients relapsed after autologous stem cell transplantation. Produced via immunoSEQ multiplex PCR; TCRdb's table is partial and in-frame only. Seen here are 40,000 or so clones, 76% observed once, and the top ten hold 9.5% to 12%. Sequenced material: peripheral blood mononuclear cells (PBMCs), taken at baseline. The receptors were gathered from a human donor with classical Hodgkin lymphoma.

CDR3 in DNA: TGTGCCAGCAGTCCGGCCCGGGGCCCCTCTGGAAACACCATATATTTT. Its protein is CASSPARGPSGNTIYF. This chain links TRBV28 with TRBJ1-3; the D gene is possibly TRBD1 (5 bases). V was shortened by 5 bases and J by 0 bases, with 14 bases between the two germline ends. The germline V gene has CDR1 MDHEN and CDR2 SYDVKM. The CDR3 covers 16 residues.

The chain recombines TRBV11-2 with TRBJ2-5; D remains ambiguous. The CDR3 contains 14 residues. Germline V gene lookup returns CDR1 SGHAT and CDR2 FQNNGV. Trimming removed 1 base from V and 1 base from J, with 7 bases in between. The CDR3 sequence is CASSLVHSQETQYF. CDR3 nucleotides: TGTGCCAGCAGCTTAGTTCACAGCCAAGAGACCCAGTACTTC.

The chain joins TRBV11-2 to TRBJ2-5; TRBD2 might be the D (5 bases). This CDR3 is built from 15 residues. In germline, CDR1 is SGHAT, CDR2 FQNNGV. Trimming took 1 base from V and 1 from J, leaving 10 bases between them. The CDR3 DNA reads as TGTGCCAGCAGCTTAGCGTCGGGGTCCCAAGAGACCCAGTACTTC. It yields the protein CASSLASGSQETQYF.

DNA for the CDR3: TGTGCCAGCAGCCCGTCGGGACAGGTCTACGAGCAGTACTTC. Amino acid sequence: CASSPSGQVYEQYF. The chain couples TRBV5-4 to TRBJ2-7; the match to TRBD1 covers 8 bases. The V gene's germline CDR1 is SGHNT and CDR2 YYREEE (reference sequence). Losses at the gene ends were 4 bases for V and 3 bases for J; bases not matched to a gene: 6. This CDR3 region has 14 residues.

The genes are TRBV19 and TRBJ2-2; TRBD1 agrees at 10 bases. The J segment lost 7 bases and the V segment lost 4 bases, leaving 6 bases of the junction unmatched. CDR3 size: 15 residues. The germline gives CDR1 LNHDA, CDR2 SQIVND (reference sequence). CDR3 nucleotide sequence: TGTGCCAGTAGTAGACCGGGACAGGGGATCGGGGAGCTGTTTTTT. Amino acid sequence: CASSRPGQGIGELFF.

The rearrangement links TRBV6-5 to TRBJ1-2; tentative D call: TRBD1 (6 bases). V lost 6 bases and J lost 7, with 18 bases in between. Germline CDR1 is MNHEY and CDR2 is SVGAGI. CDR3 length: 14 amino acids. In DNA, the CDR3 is TGTGCCAGCAGCCCCGGACAGTTCGTTGGTGGCTACACCTTC. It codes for CASSPGQFVGGYTF.

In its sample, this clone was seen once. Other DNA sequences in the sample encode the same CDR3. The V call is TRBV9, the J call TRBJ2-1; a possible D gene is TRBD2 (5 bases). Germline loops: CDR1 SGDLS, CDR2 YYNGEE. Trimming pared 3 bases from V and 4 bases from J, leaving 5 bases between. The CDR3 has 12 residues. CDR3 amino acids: CASSGGYNEQFF. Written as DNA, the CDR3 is TGTGCCAGCAGCGGAGGGTACAATGAGCAGTTCTTC.

The CDR3 DNA is TGTGCCAGCAGCGGAGACTACAATGAGCAGTTCTTC. Protein: CASSGDYNEQFF. The V gene is TRBV9, the J gene TRBJ2-1; D not certain. CDR3 length: 12 residues. Germline V CDR1 and CDR2: SGDLS, YYNGEE. V was clipped by 3 bases and J by 3 bases, with 4 bases between them.

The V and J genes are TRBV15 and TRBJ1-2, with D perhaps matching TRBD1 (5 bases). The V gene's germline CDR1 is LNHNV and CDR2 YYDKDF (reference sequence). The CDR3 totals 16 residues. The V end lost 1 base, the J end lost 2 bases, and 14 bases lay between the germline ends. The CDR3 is CATSRGEYRRNYGYTF. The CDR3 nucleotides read TGTGCCACCAGCAGAGGAGAGTACAGGAGGAACTATGGCTACACCTTC.

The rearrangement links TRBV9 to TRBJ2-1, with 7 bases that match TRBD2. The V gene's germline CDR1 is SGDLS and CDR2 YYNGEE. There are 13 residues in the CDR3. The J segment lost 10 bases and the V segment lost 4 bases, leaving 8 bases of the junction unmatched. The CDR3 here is CASSPQTSSEQFF. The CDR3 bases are TGTGCCAGCAGCCCCCAGACTAGCTCCGAGCAGTTCTTC.

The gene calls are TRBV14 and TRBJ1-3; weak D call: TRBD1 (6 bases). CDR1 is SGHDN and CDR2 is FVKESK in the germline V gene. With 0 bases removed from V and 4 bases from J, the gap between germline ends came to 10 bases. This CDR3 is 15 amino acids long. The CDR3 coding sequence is TGTGCCAGCAGCCAAGATCCGACAGGCGGAAACACCATATATTTT. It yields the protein CASSQDPTGGNTIYF.

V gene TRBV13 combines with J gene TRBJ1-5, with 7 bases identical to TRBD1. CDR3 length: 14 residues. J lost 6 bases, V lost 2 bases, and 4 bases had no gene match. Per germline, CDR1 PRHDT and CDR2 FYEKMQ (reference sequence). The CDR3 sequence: CASSLQGGGQPQHF. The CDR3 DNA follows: TGTGCCAGCAGCTTACAGGGGGGAGGTCAGCCCCAGCATTTT.

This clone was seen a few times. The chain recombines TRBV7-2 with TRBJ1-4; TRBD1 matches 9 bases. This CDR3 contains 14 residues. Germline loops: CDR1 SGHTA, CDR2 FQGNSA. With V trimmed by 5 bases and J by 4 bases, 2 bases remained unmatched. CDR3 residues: CASSLDRGNEKLFF. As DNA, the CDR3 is TGTGCCAGCAGCCTGGACAGGGGTAATGAAAAACTGTTTTTT.

CDR3 loop: CASSSTGSGNQPQHF. DNA for the CDR3: TGTGCCAGCAGCTCTACGGGTTCGGGCAATCAGCCCCAGCATTTT. The chain links TRBV7-8 to TRBJ1-5; D unclear. Germline lookup yields CDR1 SGHVS and CDR2 FQNEAQ. The CDR3 totals 15 residues. The germline V and J ends were trimmed by 4 bases and 2 bases, with 12 bases remaining between them.

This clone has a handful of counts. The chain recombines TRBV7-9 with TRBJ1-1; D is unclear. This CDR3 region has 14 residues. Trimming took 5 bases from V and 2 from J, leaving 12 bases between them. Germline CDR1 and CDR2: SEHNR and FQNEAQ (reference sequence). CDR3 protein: CASSPTWANTEAFF. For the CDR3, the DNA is TGTGCCAGCAGCCCTACGTGGGCAAACACTGAAGCTTTCTTT.

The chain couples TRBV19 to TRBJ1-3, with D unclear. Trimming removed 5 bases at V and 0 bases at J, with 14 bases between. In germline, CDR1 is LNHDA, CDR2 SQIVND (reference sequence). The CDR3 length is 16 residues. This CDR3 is CASSPLGGSSGNTIYF. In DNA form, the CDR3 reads TGTGCCAGTAGTCCCTTGGGAGGATCCTCTGGAAACACCATATATTTT.

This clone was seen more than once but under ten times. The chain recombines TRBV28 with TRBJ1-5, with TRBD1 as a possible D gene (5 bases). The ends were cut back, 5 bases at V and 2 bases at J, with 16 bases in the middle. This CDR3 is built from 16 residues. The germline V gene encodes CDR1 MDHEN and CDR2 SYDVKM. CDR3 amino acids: CASSTYPGTGNQPQHF. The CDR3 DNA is TGTGCCAGCAGTACTTACCCAGGGACGGGCAATCAGCCCCAGCATTTT.

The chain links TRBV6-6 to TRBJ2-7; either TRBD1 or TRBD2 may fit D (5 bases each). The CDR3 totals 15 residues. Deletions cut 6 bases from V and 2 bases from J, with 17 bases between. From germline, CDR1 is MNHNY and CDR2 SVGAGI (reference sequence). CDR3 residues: CASRGLRGPTYEQYF. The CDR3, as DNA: TGTGCCAGCAGGGGTTTGAGGGGACCCACCTACGAGCAGTACTTC.

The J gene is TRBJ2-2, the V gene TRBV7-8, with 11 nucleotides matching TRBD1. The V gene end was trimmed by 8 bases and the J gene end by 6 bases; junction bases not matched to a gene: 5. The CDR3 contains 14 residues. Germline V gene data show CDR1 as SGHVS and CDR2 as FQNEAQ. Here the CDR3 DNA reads TGTGCCAGCGGACAGGGGGCATCTCCCGGGGAGCTGTTTTTT. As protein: CASGQGASPGELFF.

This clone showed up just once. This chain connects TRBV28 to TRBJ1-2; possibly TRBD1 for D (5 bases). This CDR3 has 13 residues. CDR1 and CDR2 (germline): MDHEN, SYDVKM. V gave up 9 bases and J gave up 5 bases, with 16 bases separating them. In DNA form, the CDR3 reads TGTGCCAGTGAGGGTGGGGGTTGGTATGGCTACACCTTC. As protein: CASEGGGWYGYTF.

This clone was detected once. DNA of the CDR3: TGCGCCAGCAGCTTGCCGGGCACAGATACGCAGTATTTT. Translating gives CASSLPGTDTQYF. The genes are TRBV5-1 and TRBJ2-3; D is uncertain. Trimming stripped 1 base from V and 1 base from J, with 4 bases between. The CDR3 spans 13 residues. Per the germline V gene, CDR1 is SGHRS and CDR2 is YFSETQ.

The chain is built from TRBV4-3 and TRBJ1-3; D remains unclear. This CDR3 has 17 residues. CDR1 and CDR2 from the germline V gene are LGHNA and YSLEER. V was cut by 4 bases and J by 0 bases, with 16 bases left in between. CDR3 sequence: CASSLSKGTHSGNTIYF. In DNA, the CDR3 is TGCGCCAGCAGCCTATCGAAGGGAACGCACTCTGGAAACACCATATATTTT.

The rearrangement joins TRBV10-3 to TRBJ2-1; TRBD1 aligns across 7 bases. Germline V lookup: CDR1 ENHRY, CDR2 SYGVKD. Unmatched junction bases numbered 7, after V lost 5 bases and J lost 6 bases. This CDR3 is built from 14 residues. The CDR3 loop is CAISTGALRNEQFF. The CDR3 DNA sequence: TGTGCCATCAGTACAGGGGCCTTGCGCAATGAGCAGTTCTTC.

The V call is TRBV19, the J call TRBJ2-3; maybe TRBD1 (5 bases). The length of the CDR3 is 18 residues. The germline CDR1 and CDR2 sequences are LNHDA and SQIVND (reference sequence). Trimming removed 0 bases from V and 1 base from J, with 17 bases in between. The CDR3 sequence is CASSIDHKPGFGTDTQYF. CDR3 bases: TGTGCCAGTAGTATAGACCACAAACCAGGGTTCGGCACAGATACGCAGTATTTT. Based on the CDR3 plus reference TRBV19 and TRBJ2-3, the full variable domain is DGGITQSPKYLFRKEGQNVTLSCEQNLNHDAMYWYRQDPGQGLRLIYYSQIVNDFQKGDIAEGYSVSREKKESFPLTVTSAQKNPTAFYLCASSIDHKPGFGTDTQYFGPGTRLTVL.

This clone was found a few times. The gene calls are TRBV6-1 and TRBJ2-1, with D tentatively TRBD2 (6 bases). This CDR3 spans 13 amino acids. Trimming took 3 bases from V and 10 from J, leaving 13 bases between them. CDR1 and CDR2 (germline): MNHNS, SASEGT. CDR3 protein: CASSDRIAEEQFF. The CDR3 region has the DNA TGTGCCAGCAGTGACCGGATAGCGGAGGAGCAGTTCTTC.

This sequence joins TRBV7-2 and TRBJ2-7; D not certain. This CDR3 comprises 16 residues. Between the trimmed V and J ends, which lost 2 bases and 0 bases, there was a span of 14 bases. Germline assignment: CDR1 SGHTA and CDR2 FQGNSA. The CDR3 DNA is TGTGCCAGCAGCTTATTCTATGGCGTATTCTCCTACGAGCAGTACTTC. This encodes CASSLFYGVFSYEQYF.